These T cell receptor beta chains were read from a single sample in a study of chemoradiotherapy in HPV16-positive cancers. This table comes from immunoSEQ multiplex PCR, and its TCRdb copy is limited to in-frame clones, with some not included. The data contain around 6,400 clones, 73% of them seen just once; the ten biggest clones take up approximately 11%. The specimen was obtained from a patient who underwent chemoradiotherapy. Every receptor here comes from a human donor with HPV-associated anogenital cancer. Both conserved end residues are part of each CDR3. Fields, in order: V gene, clone size, D gene, J gene, CDR3 protein, CDR3 DNA. The D gene is left open where the match is weak. Clone size, where shown, is once, few, many, or a class for clones that have expanded.

TRBV2	-	TRBD1	TRBJ2-7	CASRYNRDSAYEQYF	TGTGCCAGCAGATACAACCGGGACAGTGCCTACGAGCAGTACTTC
TRBV18	-	TRBD2	TRBJ2-5	CASSPPKGTGGETQYF	TGTGCCAGCTCACCACCGAAAGGAACGGGGGGAGAGACCCAGTACTTC
TRBV4-1	-	TRBD2	TRBJ2-3	CASSQVGLAGARQYF	TGCGCCAGCAGCCAAGTGGGACTAGCGGGGGCCCGCCAGTATTTT
TRBV13	-	-	TRBJ2-7	CASSLNREGEQYF	TGTGCCAGCAGCTTAAACAGGGAAGGCGAGCAGTACTTC
TRBV18	-	TRBD1	TRBJ2-7	CASSYGQVSSYEQYF	TGTGCCAGCTCCTACGGACAGGTGAGCTCCTACGAGCAGTACTTC
TRBV6-1	once	TRBD1	TRBJ1-5	CASSDGLTGGENQPQHF	TGTGCCAGCAGTGATGGGCTGACAGGGGGCGAGAATCAGCCCCAGCATTTT
TRBV28	-	-	TRBJ1-3	CATTVGAGNTIYF	TGTGCCACCACGGTTGGGGCCGGAAACACCATATATTTT
TRBV20-1	-	-	TRBJ2-3	CSAALADTQYF	TGCAGTGCTGCGCTAGCTGATACGCAGTATTTT
TRBV7-9	few	-	TRBJ1-6	CASSSGFGDSPLHF	TGTGCCAGCAGCTCCGGATTCGGGGATTCACCCCTCCACTTT
TRBV30	few	-	TRBJ1-2	CAWRGPNYGYTF	TGTGCCTGGAGGGGACCTAACTATGGCTACACCTTC
TRBV5-1	-	-	TRBJ2-7	CASSPKQGSQRTYEQYF	TGCGCCAGCAGCCCCAAACAGGGAAGCCAACGCACGTACGAGCAGTACTTC
TRBV5-1	-	TRBD1	TRBJ2-1	CASSRLTGGSYEQFF	TGCGCCAGCAGCCGGCTGACAGGGGGCAGCTATGAGCAGTTCTTC
TRBV13	-	-	TRBJ1-1	CASSLSYVQGTEAFF	TGTGCCAGCAGCTTAAGCTACGTGCAGGGGACTGAAGCTTTCTTT
TRBV2	-	-	TRBJ1-6	CASKSGSPYNSPLHF	TGTGCCAGCAAATCCGGGAGCCCCTATAATTCACCCCTCCACTTT
TRBV7-6	-	TRBD1	TRBJ2-3	CASSYRDRHTDTQYF	TGTGCCAGCAGCTACCGGGACAGACACACAGATACGCAGTATTTT
TRBV15	-	-	TRBJ2-7	CATAVSSSPYEQYF	TGTGCCACCGCAGTATCGAGTTCCCCCTACGAGCAGTACTTC
TRBV7-9	-	-	TRBJ2-7	CASSLSSEQYF	TGTGCCAGCAGCTTGAGCAGCGAGCAGTACTTC
TRBV4-1	few	-	TRBJ2-1	CASSQDFWGAYNEQFF	TGCGCCAGCAGCCAAGATTTCTGGGGGGCCTACAATGAGCAGTTCTTC
TRBV10-3	-	-	TRBJ1-3	CAISRPTTGNTIYF	TGTGCCATCAGTCGGCCTACCACTGGAAACACCATATATTTT
TRBV29-1	-	-	TRBJ2-5	CSVPTSLGTQYF	TGCAGCGTTCCTACTAGTCTAGGGACCCAGTACTTC
TRBV6-5	-	-	TRBJ2-3	CASSRTASTDTQYF	TGTGCCAGCAGTCGGACAGCTAGCACAGATACGCAGTATTTT
TRBV19	-	TRBD1	TRBJ1-1	CASRGDSRNTEAFF	TGTGCCAGTAGGGGGGACAGCAGGAACACTGAAGCTTTCTTT
TRBV5-1	-	TRBD1	TRBJ2-1	CASSIPGQGYNEQFF	TGCGCCAGCAGCATACCGGGACAGGGATACAATGAGCAGTTCTTC
TRBV27	-	TRBD1	TRBJ1-5	CASSDGQGENQPQHF	TGTGCCAGCTCCGACGGACAGGGTGAAAATCAGCCCCAGCATTTT
TRBV6-5	-	-	TRBJ2-7	CASLDTGRTEQYF	TGTGCCAGCCTCGACACCGGCAGGACCGAGCAGTACTTC